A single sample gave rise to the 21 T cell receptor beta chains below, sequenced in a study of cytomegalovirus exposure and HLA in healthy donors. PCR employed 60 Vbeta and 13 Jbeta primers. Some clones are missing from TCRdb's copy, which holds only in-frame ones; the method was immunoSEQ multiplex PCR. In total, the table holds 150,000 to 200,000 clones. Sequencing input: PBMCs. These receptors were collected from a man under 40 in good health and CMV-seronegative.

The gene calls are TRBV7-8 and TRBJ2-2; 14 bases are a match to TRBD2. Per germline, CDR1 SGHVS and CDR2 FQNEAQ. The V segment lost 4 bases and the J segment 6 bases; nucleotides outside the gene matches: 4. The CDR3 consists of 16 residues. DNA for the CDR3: TGTGCCAGCAGCTCGGGACTAGCGGGAGACTCCGGGGAGCTGTTTTTT. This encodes CASSSGLAGDSGELFF.

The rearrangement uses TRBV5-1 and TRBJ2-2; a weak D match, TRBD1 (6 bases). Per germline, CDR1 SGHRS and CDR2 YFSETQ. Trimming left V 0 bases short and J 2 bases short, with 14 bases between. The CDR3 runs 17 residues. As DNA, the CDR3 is TGCGCCAGCAGCTTGGCAGGGGCCTTGGGAAACACCGGGGAGCTGTTTTTT. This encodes CASSLAGALGNTGELFF.

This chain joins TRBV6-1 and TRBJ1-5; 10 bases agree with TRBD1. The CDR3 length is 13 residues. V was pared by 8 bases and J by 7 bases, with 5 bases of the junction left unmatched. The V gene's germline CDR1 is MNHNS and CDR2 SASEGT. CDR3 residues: CASRQGAWQPQHF. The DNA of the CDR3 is TGTGCCAGCCGACAGGGGGCCTGGCAGCCCCAGCATTTT.

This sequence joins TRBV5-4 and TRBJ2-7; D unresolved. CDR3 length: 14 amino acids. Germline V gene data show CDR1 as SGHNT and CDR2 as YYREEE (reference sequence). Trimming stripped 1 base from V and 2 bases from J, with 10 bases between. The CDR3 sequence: CASSLISAPYEQYF. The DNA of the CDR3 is TGTGCCAGCAGCTTGATCAGCGCCCCCTACGAGCAGTACTTC.

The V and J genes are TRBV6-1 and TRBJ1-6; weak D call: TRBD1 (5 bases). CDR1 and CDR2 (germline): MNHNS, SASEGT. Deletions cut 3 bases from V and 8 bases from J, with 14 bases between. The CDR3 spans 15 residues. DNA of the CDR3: TGTGCCAGCAGTGAGGGTGGGGGGAATTATTCACCCCTCCACTTT. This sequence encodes CASSEGGGNYSPLHF.

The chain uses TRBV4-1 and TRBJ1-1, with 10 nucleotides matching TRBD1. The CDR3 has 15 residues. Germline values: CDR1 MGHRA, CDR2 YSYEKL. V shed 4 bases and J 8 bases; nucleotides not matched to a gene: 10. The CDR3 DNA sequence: TGCGCCAGCAGCCCCGGACCGGGACAGGGGCCCGAAGCTTTCTTT. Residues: CASSPGPGQGPEAFF.

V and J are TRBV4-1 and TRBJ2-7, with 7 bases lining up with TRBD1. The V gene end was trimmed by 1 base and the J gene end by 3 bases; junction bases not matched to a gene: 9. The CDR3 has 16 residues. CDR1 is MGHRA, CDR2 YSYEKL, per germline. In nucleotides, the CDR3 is TGCGCCAGCAGCCAAGTTACAGGACAGGCGGGCTACGAGCAGTACTTC. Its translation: CASSQVTGQAGYEQYF.

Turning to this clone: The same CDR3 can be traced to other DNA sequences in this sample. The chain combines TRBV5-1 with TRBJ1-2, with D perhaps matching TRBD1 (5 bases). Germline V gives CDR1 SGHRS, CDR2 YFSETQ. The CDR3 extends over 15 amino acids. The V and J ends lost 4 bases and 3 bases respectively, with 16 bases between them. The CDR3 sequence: CASSRGTGTDYGYTF. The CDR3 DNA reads TGCGCCAGCAGCCGAGGCACAGGCACTGACTATGGCTACACCTTC.

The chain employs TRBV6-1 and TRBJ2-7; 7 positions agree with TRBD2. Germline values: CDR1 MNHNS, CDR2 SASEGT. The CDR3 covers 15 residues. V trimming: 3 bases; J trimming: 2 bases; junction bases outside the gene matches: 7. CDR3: CASSEYPAGTYEQYF. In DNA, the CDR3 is TGTGCCAGCAGTGAGTATCCAGCGGGGACCTACGAGCAGTACTTC.

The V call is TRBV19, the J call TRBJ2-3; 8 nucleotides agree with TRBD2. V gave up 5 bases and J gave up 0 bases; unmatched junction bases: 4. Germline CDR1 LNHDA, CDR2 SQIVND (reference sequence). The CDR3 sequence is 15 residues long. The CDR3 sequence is CASSWASGSTDTQYF. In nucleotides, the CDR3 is TGTGCCAGTAGTTGGGCTAGCGGGAGCACAGATACGCAGTATTTT.

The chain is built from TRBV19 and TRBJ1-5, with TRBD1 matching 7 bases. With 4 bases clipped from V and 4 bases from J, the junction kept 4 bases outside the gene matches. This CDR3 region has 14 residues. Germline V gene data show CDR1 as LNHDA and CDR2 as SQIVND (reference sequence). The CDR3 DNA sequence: TGTGCCAGTAGTAACCGACAGGGAAATCAGCCCCAGCATTTT. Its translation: CASSNRQGNQPQHF.

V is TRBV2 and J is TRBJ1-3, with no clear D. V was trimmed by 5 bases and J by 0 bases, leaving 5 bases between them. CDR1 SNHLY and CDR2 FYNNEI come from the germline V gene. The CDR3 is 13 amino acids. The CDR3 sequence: CASSYNSGNTIYF. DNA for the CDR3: TGTGCCAGCAGTTACAACTCTGGAAACACCATATATTTT.

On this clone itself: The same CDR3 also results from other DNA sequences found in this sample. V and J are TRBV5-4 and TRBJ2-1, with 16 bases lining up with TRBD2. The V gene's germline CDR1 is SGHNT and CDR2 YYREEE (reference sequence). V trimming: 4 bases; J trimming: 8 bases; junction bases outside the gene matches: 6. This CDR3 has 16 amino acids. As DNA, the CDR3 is TGTGCCAGCAGCAAGGGACTAGCGGGAGGGGATGATGAGCAGTTCTTC. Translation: CASSKGLAGGDDEQFF.

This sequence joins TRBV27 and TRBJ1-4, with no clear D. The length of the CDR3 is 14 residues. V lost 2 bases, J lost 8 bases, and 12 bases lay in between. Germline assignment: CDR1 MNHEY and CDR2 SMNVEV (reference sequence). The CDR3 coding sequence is TGTGCCAGCAGTTTAAGAGGGCGCGGGGAAAAACTGTTTTTT. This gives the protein CASSLRGRGEKLFF.

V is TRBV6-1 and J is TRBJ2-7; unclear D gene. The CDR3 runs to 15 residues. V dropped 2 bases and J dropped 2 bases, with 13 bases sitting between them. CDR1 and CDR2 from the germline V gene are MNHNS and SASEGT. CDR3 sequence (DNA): TGTGCCAGCAGTGAATATCCAGGCTCGCCCTACGAGCAGTACTTC. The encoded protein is CASSEYPGSPYEQYF.

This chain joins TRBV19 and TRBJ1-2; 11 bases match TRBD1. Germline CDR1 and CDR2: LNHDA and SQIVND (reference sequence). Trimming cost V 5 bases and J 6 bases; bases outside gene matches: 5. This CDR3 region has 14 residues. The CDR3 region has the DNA TGTGCCAGTAGTCCGGGACAGGGGGTCAATGGCTACACCTTC. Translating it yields CASSPGQGVNGYTF.

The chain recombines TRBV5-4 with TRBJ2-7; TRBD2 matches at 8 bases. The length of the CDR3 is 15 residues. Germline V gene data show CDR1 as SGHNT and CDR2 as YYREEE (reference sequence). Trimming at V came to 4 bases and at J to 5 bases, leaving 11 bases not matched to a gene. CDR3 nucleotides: TGTGCCAGCAGCCGTCCGAGTGGGCGGGAGGACGAGCAGTACTTC. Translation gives CASSRPSGREDEQYF.

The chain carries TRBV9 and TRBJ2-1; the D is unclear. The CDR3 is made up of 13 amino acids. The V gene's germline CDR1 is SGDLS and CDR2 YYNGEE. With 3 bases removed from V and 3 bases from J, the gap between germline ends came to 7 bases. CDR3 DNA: TGTGCCAGCAGCGCTCGAGACTACAATGAGCAGTTCTTC. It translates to CASSARDYNEQFF. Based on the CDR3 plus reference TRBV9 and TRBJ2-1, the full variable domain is DSGVTQTPKHLITATGQRVTLRCSPRSGDLSVYWYQQSLDQGLQFLIQYYNGEERAKGNILERFSAQQFPDLHSELNLSSLELGDSALYFCASSARDYNEQFFGPGTRLTVL.

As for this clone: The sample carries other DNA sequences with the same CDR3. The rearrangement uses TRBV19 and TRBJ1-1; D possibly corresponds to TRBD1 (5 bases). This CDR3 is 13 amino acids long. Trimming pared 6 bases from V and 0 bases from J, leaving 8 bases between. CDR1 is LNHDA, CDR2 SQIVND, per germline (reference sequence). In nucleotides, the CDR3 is TGTGCCAGTAGCTACAGGCTGAACACTGAAGCTTTCTTT. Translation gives CASSYRLNTEAFF. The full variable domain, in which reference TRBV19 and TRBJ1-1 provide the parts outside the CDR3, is DGGITQSPKYLFRKEGQNVTLSCEQNLNHDAMYWYRQDPGQGLRLIYYSQIVNDFQKGDIAEGYSVSREKKESFPLTVTSAQKNPTAFYLCASSYRLNTEAFFGQGTRLTVV.

The CDR3 protein is CASSPTRQPNQPQHF. CDR3 sequence (DNA): TGTGCCAGCAGCCCAACCCGACAGCCCAATCAGCCCCAGCATTTT. The V and J genes are TRBV5-5 and TRBJ1-5, with D possibly matching TRBD1 (5 bases). V was cut by 4 bases and J by 3 bases, with 14 bases left in between. Germline V gene lookup returns CDR1 SGHKS and CDR2 YYEKEE (reference sequence). The CDR3 covers 15 residues.

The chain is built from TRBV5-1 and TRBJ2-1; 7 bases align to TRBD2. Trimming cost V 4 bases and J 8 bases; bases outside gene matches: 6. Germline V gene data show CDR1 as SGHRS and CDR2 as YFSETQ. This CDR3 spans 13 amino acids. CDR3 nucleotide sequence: TGCGCCAGCAGCGGGGAGGGAGTCTATGAGCAGTTCTTC. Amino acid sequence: CASSGEGVYEQFF.